Listed below are T cell receptor beta chains from one sample, sequenced in a study of blood T cell repertoires in COVID-19. Sequenced by immunoSEQ multiplex PCR; TCRdb stores in-frame clones only, minus some. The sample lists some 170,000 clones; 82% were seen once. The specimen was peripheral blood. The receptor set was obtained from a woman between 65 and 79 years old with acute or convalescent COVID-19. Each CDR3 is given with its conserved first and last residue. A D gene is named only where the DNA matches it firmly.

v_gene	d_gene	j_gene	CDR3aa	CDR3nt
TRBV24-1	TRBD1	TRBJ2-2	CATSDTGQGAGGELFF	TGTGCCACCAGTGATACGGGACAGGGGGCCGGCGGGGAGCTGTTTTTT
TRBV7-3	TRBD1	TRBJ1-3	CASSLNAGTGGNTIYF	TGTGCCAGCAGCTTAAACGCCGGGACAGGCGGAAACACCATATATTTT
TRBV6-5	-	TRBJ2-5	CASRMLGQGWETQYF	TGTGCCAGCAGGATGCTGGGGCAGGGGTGGGAGACCCAGTACTTC
TRBV7-8	-	TRBJ1-6	CASSRTLGDSPLHF	TGTGCCAGCAGCCGGACACTGGGAGATTCACCCCTCCACTTT
TRBV15	-	TRBJ1-2	CATSGQTSRQSRYGYTF	TGTGCCACCAGCGGACAGACTTCAAGGCAATCCCGCTATGGCTACACCTTC
TRBV5-1	-	TRBJ2-7	CASSLEFSVEQYF	TGCGCCAGCAGCTTGGAATTTAGCGTCGAGCAGTACTTC
TRBV2	-	TRBJ2-2	CASSETGVGELFF	TGTGCCAGCAGTGAAACGGGAGTCGGGGAGCTGTTTTTT
TRBV28	TRBD1	TRBJ1-5	CASSLYKQGGNQPQHF	TGTGCCAGCAGTTTATATAAACAGGGGGGCAATCAGCCCCAGCATTTT
TRBV2	TRBD1	TRBJ2-2	CASARTGSNLGTGELFF	TGTGCCAGCGCACGGACAGGGTCTAATCTGGGCACCGGGGAGCTGTTTTTT
TRBV4-3	TRBD1	TRBJ1-6	CASSQRQGSLHF	TGCGCCAGCAGCCAAAGACAGGGTTCCCTCCACTTT
TRBV11-3	-	TRBJ2-1	CASSLSSSYNEQFF	TGTGCCAGCAGCTTAAGTAGCTCCTACAATGAGCAGTTCTTC
TRBV4-2	-	TRBJ2-7	CASSQGNRKINEQYF	TGTGCCAGCAGCCAAGGCAACAGGAAAATCAACGAGCAGTACTTC